This T cell receptor beta chain originates from a study of esophageal squamous cell carcinoma under preoperative chemotherapy. Study results and caveats: Clonal contraction, more than amplification, hit abundant clones after paclitaxel-nedaplatin. After treatment, tumor-infiltrating lymphocytes apparently came partly from blood T cells.

Comments on this clonotype: As yet, its antigen is unknown.

The CDR3 is 12 residues long. Germline V gene sequence: CDR1 SGHVS, CDR2 FNYEAQ. TCRdb analysed the PCR reads with MiXCR anew, one entry per CDR3 protein. Of fewer than 20,000 distinct CDR3 sequences in the sample, roughly 46% were seen once. Indicated time point: after preoperative PTX-NDP chemotherapy. Paclitaxel-nedaplatin chemotherapy was given to patients ahead of their surgery. The TCR sequence derives from a human donor with esophageal squamous cell carcinoma. The donor label of this sample is uncertain. Collection took place from a patient given preoperative chemotherapy. The rearrangement links TRBV7-6 to TRBJ2-4; D gene uncertain. This CDR3 is CARRLAESTQYF. DNA of the CDR3: TGTGCGAGGCGCTTAGCCGAATCTACGCAGTACTTC.